This T cell receptor (beta chain) originates from a study of cytomegalovirus exposure and HLA in healthy donors. In the case of this clone: Its specificity is unknown. Within the sample, other DNA sequences also encode this same CDR3.

Whole-study findings and limits: Rare TCR sequences dominated, though some public TCRs recurred in many donors. A list of 164 TCR beta chains associated with cytomegalovirus was given.

Trimming removed 0 bases at V and 0 bases at J, with 3 bases between. This CDR3 is built from 14 residues. Germline V CDR1 and CDR2: SGHRS, YFSETQ. Sequencing used immunoSEQ multiplex PCR; TCRdb keeps in-frame clones, though not all of them. The sample gives 220,000 or so clones, roughly 83% of which show up once; about an eighth is in the top ten. The receptor was derived from a woman in her thirties in good health and CMV-seropositive. Sequencing input: PBMCs. The chain carries TRBV5-1 and TRBJ1-4; D remains ambiguous. The CDR3 sequence: CASSLDSTNEKLFF. The DNA for the CDR3 is TGCGCCAGCAGCTTGGACTCAACTAATGAAAAACTGTTTTTT.